This record concerns one T cell receptor (beta chain) sequence. What it binds is not known. Amplification used 60 Vbeta primers and 13 Jbeta primers. Profiled with immunoSEQ multiplex PCR; TCRdb holds only in-frame clones, not every one. The sample has 200,000 or so clones. CDR3 length: 16 amino acids. The trim removed 1 base at V and 5 bases at J, leaving 6 bases unmatched. The V gene's germline CDR1 is LGHNA and CDR2 YSLEER. These data are taken from a study of cytomegalovirus exposure and HLA in healthy donors. Findings of the study overall: Most observed TCR sequences were rare, whereas some public TCRs were detected in many donors.

V usage is TRBV4-3 and J usage is TRBJ2-5; 11 bases fit TRBD2. This receptor was identified in a boy between 10 and 17 years old in good health and CMV-seronegative. The sequenced sample consisted of PBMCs. The CDR3 sequence is CASSQARTSGWETQYF. The CDR3 nucleotides read TGCGCCAGCAGCCAAGCCCGGACTAGCGGGTGGGAGACCCAGTACTTC.